This T cell receptor (beta chain) was observed in a study of OX40 agonist ivuxolimab in advanced cancers. As for the study in general: Participants, about 83% male, averaged approximately 65 years of age, ranging from about 20 to 80. Under the entry rules, prior anti-PD-1, anti-PD-L1 or anti-CTLA-4 therapy was allowed, and less than 50% had some. General study points: Both blood CD4+ and CD8+ T cells showed clonal growth by week 6 at 0.1 to 3.0 mg/kg.

Profiled with immunoSEQ multiplex PCR; TCRdb holds only in-frame clones, not every one. The table lists approximately 24,000 clones, 75% to 90% of them singletons, with 16% in the top ten. Germline CDR1 is SGDLS and CDR2 is YYNGEE. The length of the CDR3 is 14 residues. V was clipped by 0 bases and J by 9 bases; unmatched bases: 4. For this clone: Its cognate antigen is unknown.

Collection of blood occurred at baseline, at cycle 4 day 1, and at cycle 7 day 1. The TCR comes from an adult with an advanced solid tumor such as melanoma, head and neck, liver or kidney cancer. The specimen comprised CD4+ or CD8+ T cells sorted from blood, sampled in a trial of the OX40 agonist ivuxolimab. This chain uses TRBV9 with TRBJ2-4, with 9 bases aligning to TRBD1. The CDR3 region is CASSVGTGDAIQYF. Here the CDR3 DNA reads TGTGCCAGCAGCGTAGGGACAGGGGACGCCATTCAGTACTTC.